This entry lists 20 T cell receptor beta chains sequenced from one sample in a study of OX40 agonist ivuxolimab in advanced cancers. Libraries were constructed by the immunoSEQ multiplex PCR assay. In TCRdb, the immuneACCESS table is reduced to in-frame sequences with V and J assigned. These tables do not hold every clone; where another copy was compared, an unresolved V gene accounts for under half, and the others remain unexplained. For this sample the table gives around 95,000 clones, of which approximately 90% were detected only once. Around 0.71% of the sample comes from the top ten. This specimen consisted of CD4+ or CD8+ T cells sorted from blood, obtained in a trial of the OX40 agonist ivuxolimab. These receptors were obtained from an adult with an advanced solid tumor such as melanoma, head and neck, liver or kidney cancer.

The chain employs TRBV5-1 and TRBJ2-3; possible D gene TRBD2, 6 bases. CDR1 is SGHRS, CDR2 YFSETQ, per germline. Trimming took 6 bases from V and 3 from J, leaving 14 bases between them. The CDR3 runs to 14 residues. In DNA form, the CDR3 reads TGCGCCAGCAAATCTTTCGGGGGTACAGATACGCAGTATTTT. Protein sequence: CASKSFGGTDTQYF.

For the CDR3, the DNA is TGCAGCGTTGAACCGTTATCCTATGGCTACACCTTC. It is translated as CSVEPLSYGYTF. V and J are TRBV29-1 and TRBJ1-2, with no clear D. The V and J ends lost 2 bases and 4 bases respectively, with 8 bases between them. The germline CDR1 and CDR2 sequences are SQVTM and ANQGSEA. This CDR3 contains 12 residues.

The CDR3, as DNA: TGTGCCAGCAGCGTAGCGATCCCAGGGGGTGGCTACACCTTC. Encoded protein: CASSVAIPGGGYTF. The V gene is TRBV9, the J gene TRBJ1-2; TRBD1 aligns across 7 bases. Germline V lookup: CDR1 SGDLS, CDR2 YYNGEE. The CDR3 loop spans 14 amino acids. V shed 0 bases and J 7 bases; nucleotides not matched to a gene: 6.

The chain links TRBV18 to TRBJ1-1; D is ambiguous. Trimming pared 1 base from V and 1 base from J, leaving 10 bases between. The CDR3 contains 15 residues. CDR1 and CDR2 (germline): KGHSH, LQKENI. The CDR3 sequence: CASSPLRGSNTEAFF. The CDR3 region has the DNA TGTGCCAGCTCACCACTTCGGGGTTCGAACACTGAAGCTTTCTTT.

V and J are TRBV30 and TRBJ2-2; D is undetermined. The CDR3 totals 12 residues. Trimming pared 0 bases from V and 11 bases from J, leaving 10 bases between. The germline V gene has CDR1 GTSNPN and CDR2 SVGIG (reference sequence). The CDR3 spells CAWSVWEVELFF. DNA for the CDR3: TGTGCCTGGAGTGTATGGGAAGTTGAGCTGTTTTTT.

The chain has TRBV6-5 and TRBJ1-1, with D unclear. This CDR3 has 12 residues. The germline V and J ends were trimmed by 2 bases and 3 bases, with 4 bases remaining between them. Germline CDR1 is MNHEY and CDR2 is SVGAGI. As DNA, the CDR3 is TGTGCCAGCAGTTACAGGGACACTGAAGCTTTCTTT. This translates into CASSYRDTEAFF.

V is TRBV4-1 and J is TRBJ1-4, with 9 bases identical to TRBD1. Germline loops: CDR1 MGHRA, CDR2 YSYEKL. This CDR3 is 17 amino acids long. Trimming took 3 bases from V and 5 from J; bases not matched to a gene: 10. In DNA form, the CDR3 reads TGCGCCAGCAGCCAGGGACAGGGTGGCCCCTTAAATGAAAAACTGTTTTTT. Its protein is CASSQGQGGPLNEKLFF.

The rearrangement joins TRBV20-1 to TRBJ2-1, with D maybe TRBD2 (5 bases). Trimming took off 6 bases at V and 7 bases at J, with 10 bases between the two ends. The CDR3 loop spans 11 amino acids. Germline CDR1 and CDR2: DFQATT and SNEGSKA (reference sequence). CDR3 amino acids: CSAPRLNEQFF. Here the CDR3 DNA reads TGCAGTGCCCCGCGACTAAATGAGCAGTTCTTC.

V is TRBV4-3 and J is TRBJ2-5, with D uncertain. Trimming pared 0 bases from V and 5 bases from J, leaving 13 bases between. The CDR3 loop spans 15 amino acids. Germline V gene sequence: CDR1 LGHNA, CDR2 YSLEER. CDR3 DNA sequence: TGCGCCAGCAGCCAAGATCACCTCCCCGGGGAGACCCAGTACTTC. Translated: CASSQDHLPGETQYF.

The rearrangement joins TRBV5-1 to TRBJ1-2; possibly TRBD1 for D (5 bases). CDR3 length equals 13 residues. The V end lost 0 bases, the J end lost 8 bases, and 11 bases lay between the germline ends. Germline assignment: CDR1 SGHRS and CDR2 YFSETQ. The CDR3 coding sequence is TGCGCCAGCAGCTTGGGTCAGGGTAGAGGCTACACCTTC. Its translation is CASSLGQGRGYTF.

The chain recombines TRBV5-5 with TRBJ1-5; D uncertain. The CDR3 spans 14 residues. CDR1 and CDR2 (germline): SGHKS, YYEKEE (reference sequence). V lost 4 bases to trimming and J lost 2 bases, with 10 bases between them. The CDR3 sequence is CASSLGEGNQPQHF. Here the CDR3 DNA reads TGTGCCAGCAGCCTAGGAGAGGGCAATCAGCCCCAGCATTTT. Filled out from reference TRBV5-5 and TRBJ1-5, the complete variable domain reads DAGVTQSPTHLIKTRGQQVTLRCSPISGHKSVSWYQQVLGQGPQFIFQYYEKEERGRGNFPDRFSARQFPNYSSELNVNALLLGDSALYLCASSLGEGNQPQHFGDGTRLSIL.

The V call is TRBV5-4, the J call TRBJ2-1, with 10 positions matching TRBD1. The CDR3 loop spans 18 amino acids. Per germline, CDR1 SGHNT and CDR2 YYREEE (reference sequence). J lost 5 bases, V lost 4 bases, and 15 bases had no gene match. As DNA, the CDR3 is TGTGCCAGCAGCCCGGCGGGGGCGGCGGGACAGGGGAACAATGAGCAGTTCTTC. Its protein product is CASSPAGAAGQGNNEQFF.

The V call is TRBV7-5, the J call TRBJ1-1. TRBV7-5 is annotated as a pseudogene. The CDR3 contains 15 residues. CDR3 in amino acids: CVRSLLNGMNTEAFF. Here the CDR3 DNA reads TGTGTCAGAAGCTTACTCAACGGGATGAACACTGAAGCTTTCTTT.

The chain joins TRBV9 to TRBJ2-3, with 7 bases aligning to TRBD2. Germline V gene sequence: CDR1 SGDLS, CDR2 YYNGEE. This CDR3 contains 15 residues. J lost 1 base, V lost 6 bases, and 8 bases had no gene match. The CDR3 nucleotides read TGTGCCAGCAAACCACTAGCGTACGGCACAGATACGCAGTATTTT. Its protein is CASKPLAYGTDTQYF.

The rearrangement uses TRBV28 and TRBJ1-3; D gene ambiguous. CDR1 MDHEN and CDR2 SYDVKM come from the germline V gene. The ends were cut back, 6 bases at V and 0 bases at J, with 12 bases in the middle. CDR3 length: 15 amino acids. The CDR3 sequence: CASRRPVSSGNTIYF. CDR3 nucleotides: TGTGCCAGCAGACGCCCCGTGAGCTCTGGAAACACCATATATTTT.

The chain uses TRBV7-2 and TRBJ1-1; possibly TRBD1 for D (6 bases). There are 13 residues in the CDR3. Trimming left V 3 bases short and J 1 base short, with 6 bases between. Germline CDR1 SGHTA, CDR2 FQGNSA. The CDR3 region is CASSLTGNTEAFF. Written as DNA, the CDR3 is TGTGCCAGCAGCTTGACAGGGAACACTGAAGCTTTCTTT. Full variable domain (rest looked up from reference TRBV7-2 and TRBJ1-1): GAGVSQSPSNKVTEKGKDVELRCDPISGHTALYWYRQSLGQGLEFLIYFQGNSAPDKSGLPSDRFSAERTGGSVSTLTIQRTQQEDSAVYLCASSLTGNTEAFFGQGTRLTVV.

The rearrangement links TRBV5-1 to TRBJ1-4; possibly TRBD1 for D (5 bases). This CDR3 comprises 14 residues. With 2 bases removed from V and 8 bases from J, the gap between germline ends came to 13 bases. The germline V gene has CDR1 SGHRS and CDR2 YFSETQ. The DNA of the CDR3 is TGCGCCAGCAGCTTTATAAGGAGGGACGAAAAACTGTTTTTT. This translates into CASSFIRRDEKLFF.

This clone was counted only a few times. This chain joins TRBV19 and TRBJ1-3; D unclear. Trimming took 6 bases from V and 0 from J, leaving 9 bases between them. There are 14 residues in the CDR3. From germline, CDR1 is LNHDA and CDR2 SQIVND (reference sequence). CDR3 nucleotides: TGTGCCAGTAGAGACGGTGGCTCTGGAAACACCATATATTTT. This translates into CASRDGGSGNTIYF.

The chain employs TRBV28 and TRBJ2-2; TRBD1 matches at 8 bases. The germline V gene encodes CDR1 MDHEN and CDR2 SYDVKM. CDR3 size: 14 residues. Trimming at V came to 6 bases and at J to 2 bases, leaving 2 bases not matched to a gene. The CDR3, as DNA: TGTGCCAGCAGAGGACAGGGTAACACCGGGGAGCTGTTTTTT. Translated: CASRGQGNTGELFF.

The chain recombines TRBV5-4 with TRBJ1-5, with a possible D match to TRBD1 (6 bases). There are 14 residues in the CDR3. Per germline, CDR1 SGHNT and CDR2 YYREEE (reference sequence). V lost 3 bases to trimming and J lost 4 bases, with 11 bases between them. The CDR3 DNA follows: TGTGCCAGCAGCTCAGAGGGGGAGAATCAGCCCCAGCATTTT. The encoded protein is CASSSEGENQPQHF.